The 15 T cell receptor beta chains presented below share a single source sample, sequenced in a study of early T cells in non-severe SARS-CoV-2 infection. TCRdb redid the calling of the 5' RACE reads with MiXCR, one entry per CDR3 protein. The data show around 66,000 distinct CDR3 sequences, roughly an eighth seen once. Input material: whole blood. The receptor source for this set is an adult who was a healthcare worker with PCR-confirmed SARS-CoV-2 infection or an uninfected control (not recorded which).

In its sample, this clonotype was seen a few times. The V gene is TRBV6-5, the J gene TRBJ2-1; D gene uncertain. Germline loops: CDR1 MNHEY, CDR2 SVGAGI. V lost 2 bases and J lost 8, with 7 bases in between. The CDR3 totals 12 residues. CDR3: CASSYPPDEQFF. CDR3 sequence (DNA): TGTGCCAGCAGTTACCCGCCAGATGAGCAGTTCTTC.

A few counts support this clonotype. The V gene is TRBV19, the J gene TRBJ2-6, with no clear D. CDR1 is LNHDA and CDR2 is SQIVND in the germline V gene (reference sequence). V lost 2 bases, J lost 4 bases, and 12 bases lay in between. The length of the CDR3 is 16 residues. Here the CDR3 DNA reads TGTGCCAGTAGTATACGGCTTCCTGGAGGGGCCAACGTCCTGACTTTC. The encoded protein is CASSIRLPGGANVLTF.

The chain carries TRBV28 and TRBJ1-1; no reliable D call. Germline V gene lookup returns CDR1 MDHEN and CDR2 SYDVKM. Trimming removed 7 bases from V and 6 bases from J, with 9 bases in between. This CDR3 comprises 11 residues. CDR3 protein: CASTLRAEAFF. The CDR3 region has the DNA TGTGCCAGCACCTTGCGGGCTGAAGCTTTCTTT.

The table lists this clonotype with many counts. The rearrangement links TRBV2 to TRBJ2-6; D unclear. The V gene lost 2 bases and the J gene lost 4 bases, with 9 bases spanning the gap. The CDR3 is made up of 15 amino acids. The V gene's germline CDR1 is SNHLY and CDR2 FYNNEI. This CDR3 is CASSESVPGANVLTF. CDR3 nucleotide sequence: TGTGCCAGCAGTGAATCGGTCCCAGGGGCCAACGTCCTGACTTTC.

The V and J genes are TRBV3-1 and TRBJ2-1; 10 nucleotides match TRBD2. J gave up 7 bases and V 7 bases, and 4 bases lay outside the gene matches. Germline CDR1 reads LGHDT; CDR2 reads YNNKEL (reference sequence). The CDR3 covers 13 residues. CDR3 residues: CASKREGLNEQFF. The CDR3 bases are TGTGCCAGCAAGCGGGAGGGCCTTAATGAGCAGTTCTTC.

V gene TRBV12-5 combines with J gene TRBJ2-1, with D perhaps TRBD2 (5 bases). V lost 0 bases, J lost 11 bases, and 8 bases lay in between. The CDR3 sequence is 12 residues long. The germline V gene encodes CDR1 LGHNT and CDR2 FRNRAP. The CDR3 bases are TGTGCTAGTGGTTTGGTGAGGACTCAGCAGTTCTTC. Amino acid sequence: CASGLVRTQQFF. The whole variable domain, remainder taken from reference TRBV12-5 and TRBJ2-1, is DARVTQTPRHKVTEMGQEVTMRCQPILGHNTVFWYRQTMMQGLELLAYFRNRAPLDDSGMPKDRFSAEMPDATLATLKIQPSEPRDSAVYFCASGLVRTQQFFGPGTRLTVL.

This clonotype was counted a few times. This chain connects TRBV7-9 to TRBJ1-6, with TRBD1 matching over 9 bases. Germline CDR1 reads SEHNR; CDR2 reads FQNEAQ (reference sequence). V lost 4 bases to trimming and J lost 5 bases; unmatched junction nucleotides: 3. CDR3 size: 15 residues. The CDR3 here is CASSSGQGDNSPLHF. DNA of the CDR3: TGTGCCAGCAGCTCGGGACAGGGAGATAATTCACCCCTCCACTTT.

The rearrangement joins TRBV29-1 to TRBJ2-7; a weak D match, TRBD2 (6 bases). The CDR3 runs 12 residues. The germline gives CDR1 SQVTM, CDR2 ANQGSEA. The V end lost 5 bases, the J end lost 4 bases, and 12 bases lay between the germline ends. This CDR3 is CSVPYGGYEQYF. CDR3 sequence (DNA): TGCAGCGTTCCCTACGGAGGGTACGAGCAGTACTTC.

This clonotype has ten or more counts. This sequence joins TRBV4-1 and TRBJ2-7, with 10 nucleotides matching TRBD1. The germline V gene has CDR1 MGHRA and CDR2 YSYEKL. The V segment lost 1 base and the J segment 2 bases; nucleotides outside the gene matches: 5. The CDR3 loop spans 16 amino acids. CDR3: CASSQGGTGVTYEQYF. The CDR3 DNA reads TGCGCCAGCAGCCAAGGTGGGACAGGGGTAACCTACGAGCAGTACTTC.

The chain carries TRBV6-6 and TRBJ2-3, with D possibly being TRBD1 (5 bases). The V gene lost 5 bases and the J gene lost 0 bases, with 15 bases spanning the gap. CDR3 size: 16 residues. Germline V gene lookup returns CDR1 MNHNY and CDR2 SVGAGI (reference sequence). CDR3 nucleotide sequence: TGTGCCAGCAGTCGAAAGGGGTTCCCTAGCACAGATACGCAGTATTTT. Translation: CASSRKGFPSTDTQYF.

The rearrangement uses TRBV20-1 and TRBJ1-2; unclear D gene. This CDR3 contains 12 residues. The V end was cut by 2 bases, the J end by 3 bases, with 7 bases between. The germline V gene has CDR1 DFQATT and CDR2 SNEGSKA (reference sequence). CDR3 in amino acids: CSARPLDYGYTF. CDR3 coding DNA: TGCAGTGCTAGACCATTGGACTATGGCTACACCTTC.

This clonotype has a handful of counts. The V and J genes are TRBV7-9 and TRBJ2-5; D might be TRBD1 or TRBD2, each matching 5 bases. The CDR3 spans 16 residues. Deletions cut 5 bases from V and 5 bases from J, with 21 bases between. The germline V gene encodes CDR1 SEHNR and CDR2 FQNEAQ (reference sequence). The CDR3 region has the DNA TGTGCCAGCAGCCCCACCAAGGGTATGGGGGTGGAGACCCAGTACTTC. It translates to CASSPTKGMGVETQYF.

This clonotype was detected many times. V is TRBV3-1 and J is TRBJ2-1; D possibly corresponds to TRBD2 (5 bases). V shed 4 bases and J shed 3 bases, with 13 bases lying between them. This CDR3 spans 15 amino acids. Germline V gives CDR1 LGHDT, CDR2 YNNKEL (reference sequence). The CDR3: CASSRAGLHYNEQFF. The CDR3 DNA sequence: TGTGCCAGCAGCCGGGCAGGACTCCACTACAATGAGCAGTTCTTC.

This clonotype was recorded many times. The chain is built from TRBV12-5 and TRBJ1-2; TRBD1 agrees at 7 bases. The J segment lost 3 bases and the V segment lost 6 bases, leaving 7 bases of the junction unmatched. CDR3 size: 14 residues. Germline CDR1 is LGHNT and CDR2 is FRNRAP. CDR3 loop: CASGPDRADYGYTF. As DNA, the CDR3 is TGTGCTAGTGGGCCTGACAGGGCTGACTATGGCTACACCTTC.

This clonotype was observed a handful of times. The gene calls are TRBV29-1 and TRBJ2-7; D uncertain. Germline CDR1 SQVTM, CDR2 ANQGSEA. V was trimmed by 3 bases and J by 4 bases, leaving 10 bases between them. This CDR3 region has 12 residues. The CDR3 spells CSVESSTYEQYF. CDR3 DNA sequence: TGCAGCGTTGAGAGCTCTACGTACGAGCAGTACTTC.